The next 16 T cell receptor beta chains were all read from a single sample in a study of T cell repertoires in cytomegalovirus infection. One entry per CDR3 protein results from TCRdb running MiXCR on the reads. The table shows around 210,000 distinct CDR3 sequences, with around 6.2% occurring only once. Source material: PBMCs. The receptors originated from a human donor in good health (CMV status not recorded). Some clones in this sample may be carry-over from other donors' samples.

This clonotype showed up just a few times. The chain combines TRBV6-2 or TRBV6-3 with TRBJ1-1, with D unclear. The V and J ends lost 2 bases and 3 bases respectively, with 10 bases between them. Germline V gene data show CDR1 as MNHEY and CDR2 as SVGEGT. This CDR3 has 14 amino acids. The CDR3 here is CASSYPGVDTEAFF. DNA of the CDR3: TGTGCCAGCAGTTACCCCGGCGTCGACACTGAAGCTTTCTTT.

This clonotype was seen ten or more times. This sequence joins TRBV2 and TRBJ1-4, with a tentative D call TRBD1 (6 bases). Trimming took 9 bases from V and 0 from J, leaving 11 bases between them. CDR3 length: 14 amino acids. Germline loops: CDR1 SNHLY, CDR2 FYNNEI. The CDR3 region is CASRTVATNEKLFF. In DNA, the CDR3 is TGTGCCAGTCGGACAGTTGCAACTAATGAAAAACTGTTTTTT.

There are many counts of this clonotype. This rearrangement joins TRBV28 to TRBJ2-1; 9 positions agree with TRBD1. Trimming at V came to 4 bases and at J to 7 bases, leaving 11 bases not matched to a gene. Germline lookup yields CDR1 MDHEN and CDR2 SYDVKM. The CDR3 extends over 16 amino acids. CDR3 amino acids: CASSSSGTGMENEQFF. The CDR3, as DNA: TGTGCCAGCAGTTCCTCCGGGACAGGGATGGAAAATGAGCAGTTCTTC.

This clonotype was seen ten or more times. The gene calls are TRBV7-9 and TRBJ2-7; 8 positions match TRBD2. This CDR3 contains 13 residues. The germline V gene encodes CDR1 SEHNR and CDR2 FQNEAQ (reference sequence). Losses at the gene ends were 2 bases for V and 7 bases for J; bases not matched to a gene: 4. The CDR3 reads CASSLYTGGEQYF. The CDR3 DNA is TGTGCCAGCAGCTTATATACGGGAGGGGAGCAGTACTTC.

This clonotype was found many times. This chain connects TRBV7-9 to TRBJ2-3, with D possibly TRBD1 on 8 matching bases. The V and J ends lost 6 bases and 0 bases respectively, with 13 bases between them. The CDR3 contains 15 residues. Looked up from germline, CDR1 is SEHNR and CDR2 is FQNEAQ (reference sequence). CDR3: CASSTGGASTDTQYF. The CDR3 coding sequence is TGTGCCAGCAGTACAGGGGGGGCGAGCACAGATACGCAGTATTTT.

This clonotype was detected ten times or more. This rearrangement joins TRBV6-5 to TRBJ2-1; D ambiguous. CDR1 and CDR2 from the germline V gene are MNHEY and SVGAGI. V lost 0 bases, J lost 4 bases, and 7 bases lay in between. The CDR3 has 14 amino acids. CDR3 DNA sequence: TGTGCCAGCAGTTACTCGGGGTTTTACAATGAGCAGTTCTTC. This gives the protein CASSYSGFYNEQFF.

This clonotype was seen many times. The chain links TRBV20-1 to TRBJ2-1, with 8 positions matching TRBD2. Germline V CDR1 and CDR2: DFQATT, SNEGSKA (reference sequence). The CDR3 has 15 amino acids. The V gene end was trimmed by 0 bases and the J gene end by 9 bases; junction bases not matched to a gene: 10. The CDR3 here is CSARDPLRGGGEQFF. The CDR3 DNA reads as TGCAGTGCTAGAGATCCCCTCCGGGGGGGCGGTGAGCAGTTCTTC.

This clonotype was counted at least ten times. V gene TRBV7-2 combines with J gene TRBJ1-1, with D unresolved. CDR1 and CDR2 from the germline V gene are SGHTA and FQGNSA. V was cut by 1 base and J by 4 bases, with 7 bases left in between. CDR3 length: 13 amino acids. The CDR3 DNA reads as TGTGCCAGCAGCTTAGGGGCAGCCACTGAAGCTTTCTTT. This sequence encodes CASSLGAATEAFF.

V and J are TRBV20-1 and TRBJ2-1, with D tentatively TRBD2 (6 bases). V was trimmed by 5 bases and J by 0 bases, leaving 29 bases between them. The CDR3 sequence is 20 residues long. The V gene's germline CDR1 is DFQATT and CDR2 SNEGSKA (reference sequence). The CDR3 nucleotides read TGCAGTGCTCCGGCCGTCGGGGCGGGGACCTTTAGGAGCTCCTACAATGAGCAGTTCTTC. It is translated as CSAPAVGAGTFRSSYNEQFF.

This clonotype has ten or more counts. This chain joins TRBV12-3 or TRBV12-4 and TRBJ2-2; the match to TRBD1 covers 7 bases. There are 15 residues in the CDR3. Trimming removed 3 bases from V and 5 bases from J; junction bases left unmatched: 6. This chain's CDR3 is CASSFGQASTGELFF. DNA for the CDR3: TGTGCCAGCAGTTTCGGACAGGCCTCTACCGGGGAGCTGTTTTTT.

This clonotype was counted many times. The CDR3 reads CASSKRDRGNTEAFF. The CDR3 DNA sequence: TGTGCCAGCAGCAAGCGGGACAGGGGGAACACTGAAGCTTTCTTT. The chain recombines TRBV7-2 with TRBJ1-1; 10 nucleotides match TRBD1. Germline CDR1 is SGHTA and CDR2 is FQGNSA. V lost 5 bases to trimming and J lost 1 base; unmatched junction nucleotides: 4. This CDR3 is 15 amino acids long. Complete variable domain (other parts from reference TRBV7-2 and TRBJ1-1): GAGVSQSPSNKVTEKGKDVELRCDPISGHTALYWYRQSLGQGLEFLIYFQGNSAPDKSGLPSDRFSAERTGGSVSTLTIQRTQQEDSAVYLCASSKRDRGNTEAFFGQGTRLTVV.

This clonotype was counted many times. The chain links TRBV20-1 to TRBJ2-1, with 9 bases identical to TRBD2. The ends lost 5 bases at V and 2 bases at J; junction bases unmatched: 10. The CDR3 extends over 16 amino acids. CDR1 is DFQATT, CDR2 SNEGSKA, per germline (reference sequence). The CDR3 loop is CSAPPGVAGAYNEQFF. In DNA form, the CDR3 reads TGCAGTGCTCCCCCGGGGGTAGCGGGGGCCTACAATGAGCAGTTCTTC.

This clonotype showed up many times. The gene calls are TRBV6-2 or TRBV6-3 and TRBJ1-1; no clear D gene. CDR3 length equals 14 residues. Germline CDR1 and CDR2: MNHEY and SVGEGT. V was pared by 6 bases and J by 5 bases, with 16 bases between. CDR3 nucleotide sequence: TGTGCCAGCAGGGACCCGGGTAAGGAGACTGAAGCTTTCTTT. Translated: CASRDPGKETEAFF.

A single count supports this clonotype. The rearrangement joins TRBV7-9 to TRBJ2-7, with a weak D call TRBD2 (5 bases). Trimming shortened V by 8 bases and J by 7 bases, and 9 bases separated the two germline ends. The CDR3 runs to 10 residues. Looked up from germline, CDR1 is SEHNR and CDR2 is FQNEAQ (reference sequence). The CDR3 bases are TGTGCCAGCGAGGGTCGGGAGCAGTACTTC. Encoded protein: CASEGREQYF. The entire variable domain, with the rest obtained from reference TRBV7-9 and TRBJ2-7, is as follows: DTGVSQNPRHKITKRGQNVTFRCDPISEHNRLYWYRQTLGQGPEFLTYFQNEAQLEKSRLLSDRFSAERPKGSFSTLEIQRTEQGDSAMYLCASEGREQYFGPGTRLTVT.

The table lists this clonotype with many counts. CDR3 sequence (DNA): TGTGCCAGCGAGGACCGGGGGACCTATGGCTACACCTTC. This codes for CASEDRGTYGYTF. The rearrangement joins TRBV28 to TRBJ1-2; weak D call: TRBD1 (5 bases). CDR3 length equals 13 residues. The V gene's germline CDR1 is MDHEN and CDR2 SYDVKM. The ends were cut back, 8 bases at V and 4 bases at J, with 14 bases in the middle.

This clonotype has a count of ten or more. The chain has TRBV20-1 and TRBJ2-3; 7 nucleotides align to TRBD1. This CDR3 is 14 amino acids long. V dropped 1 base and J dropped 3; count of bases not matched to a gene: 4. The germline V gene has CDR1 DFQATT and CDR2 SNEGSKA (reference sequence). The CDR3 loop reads CSARAGTETDTQYF. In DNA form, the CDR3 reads TGCAGTGCTAGAGCAGGGACAGAGACAGATACGCAGTATTTT.